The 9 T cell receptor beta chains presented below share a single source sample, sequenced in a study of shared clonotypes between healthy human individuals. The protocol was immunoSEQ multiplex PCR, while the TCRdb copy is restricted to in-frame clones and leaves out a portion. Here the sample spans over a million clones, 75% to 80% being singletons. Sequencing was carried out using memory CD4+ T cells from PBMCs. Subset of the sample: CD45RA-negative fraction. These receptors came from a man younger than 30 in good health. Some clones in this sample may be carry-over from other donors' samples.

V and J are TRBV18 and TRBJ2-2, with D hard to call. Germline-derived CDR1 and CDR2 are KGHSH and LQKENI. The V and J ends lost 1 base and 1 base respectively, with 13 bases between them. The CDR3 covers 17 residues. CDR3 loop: CASSPQTSNLNTGELFF. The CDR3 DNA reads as TGTGCCAGCTCACCACAAACTTCCAACCTGAACACCGGGGAGCTGTTTTTT.

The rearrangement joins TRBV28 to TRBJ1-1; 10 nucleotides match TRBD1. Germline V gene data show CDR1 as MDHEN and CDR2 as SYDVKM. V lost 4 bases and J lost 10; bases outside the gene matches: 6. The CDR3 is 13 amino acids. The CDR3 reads CASSSLTGGAAFF. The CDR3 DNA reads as TGTGCCAGCAGTTCATTGACAGGGGGCGCAGCTTTCTTT.

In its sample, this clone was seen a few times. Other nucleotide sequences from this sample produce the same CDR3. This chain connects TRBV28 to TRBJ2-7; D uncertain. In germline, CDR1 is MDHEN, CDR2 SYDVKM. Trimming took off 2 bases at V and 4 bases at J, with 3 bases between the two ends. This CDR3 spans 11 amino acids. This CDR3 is CASSLGYEQYF. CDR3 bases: TGTGCCAGCAGTTTAGGGTACGAGCAGTACTTC.

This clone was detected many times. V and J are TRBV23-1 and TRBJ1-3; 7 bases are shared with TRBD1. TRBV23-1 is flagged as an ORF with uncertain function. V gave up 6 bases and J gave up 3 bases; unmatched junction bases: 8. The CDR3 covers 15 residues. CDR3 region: CASSPGTAVGNTIYF. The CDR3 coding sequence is TGCGCCAGCAGCCCAGGGACAGCTGTTGGAAACACCATATATTTT.

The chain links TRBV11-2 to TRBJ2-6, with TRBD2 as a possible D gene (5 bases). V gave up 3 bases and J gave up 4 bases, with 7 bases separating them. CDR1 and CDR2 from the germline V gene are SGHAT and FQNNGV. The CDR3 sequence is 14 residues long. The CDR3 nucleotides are TGTGCCAGCAGCTTTGCGGGCGGGGCCAACGTCCTGACTTTC. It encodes CASSFAGGANVLTF.

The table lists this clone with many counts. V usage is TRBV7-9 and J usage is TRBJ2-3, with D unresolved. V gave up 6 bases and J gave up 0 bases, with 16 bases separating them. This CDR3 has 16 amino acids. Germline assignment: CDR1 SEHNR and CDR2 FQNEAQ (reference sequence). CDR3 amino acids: CASRIPGISSTDTQYF. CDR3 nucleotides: TGTGCCAGCAGGATTCCTGGGATCTCTAGCACAGATACGCAGTATTTT.

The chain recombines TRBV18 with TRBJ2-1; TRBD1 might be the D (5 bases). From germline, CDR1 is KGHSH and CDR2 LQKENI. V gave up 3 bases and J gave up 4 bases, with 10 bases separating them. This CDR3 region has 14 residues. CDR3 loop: CASSPDSVYNEQFF. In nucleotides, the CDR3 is TGTGCCAGCTCACCCGACAGCGTATACAATGAGCAGTTCTTC.

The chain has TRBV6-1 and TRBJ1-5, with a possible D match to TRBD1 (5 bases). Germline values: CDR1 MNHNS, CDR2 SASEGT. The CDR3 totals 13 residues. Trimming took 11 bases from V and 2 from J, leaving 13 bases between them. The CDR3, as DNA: TGTGCCGGGGCGGGGCAAGGCAATCAGCCCCAGCATTTT. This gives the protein CAGAGQGNQPQHF.

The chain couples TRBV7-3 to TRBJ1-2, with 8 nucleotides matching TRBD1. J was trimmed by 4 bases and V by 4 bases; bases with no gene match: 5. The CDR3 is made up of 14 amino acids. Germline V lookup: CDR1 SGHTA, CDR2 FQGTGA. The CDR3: CASSSTGDGYGYTF. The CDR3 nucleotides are TGTGCCAGCAGCTCGACAGGGGACGGCTATGGCTACACCTTC.